The next 30 T cell receptor beta chains were all read from a single sample in a study of shared clonotypes between healthy human individuals. TCRdb keeps only in-frame clones here, not all; method: immunoSEQ multiplex PCR. The sample contains more than 400,000 clones, around 96% of which appear only once. The specimen was naive CD4+ T cells sorted from blood. Described subset: CD45RA+ positively selected. The receptors were sampled from a woman in her 30s in good health.

The J gene is TRBJ2-3, the V gene TRBV7-9; 9 positions match TRBD1. Per the germline V gene, CDR1 is SEHNR and CDR2 is FQNEAQ (reference sequence). The CDR3 is 14 residues long. With 5 bases clipped from V and 4 bases from J, the junction kept 4 bases outside the gene matches. Written as DNA, the CDR3 is TGTGCCAGCAGCCCGACAGGGGGGGCAGATACGCAGTATTTT. Translation: CASSPTGGADTQYF. The variable domain in full, with the rest retrieved from reference TRBV7-9 and TRBJ2-3, is DTGVSQNPRHKITKRGQNVTFRCDPISEHNRLYWYRQTLGQGPEFLTYFQNEAQLEKSRLLSDRFSAERPKGSFSTLEIQRTEQGDSAMYLCASSPTGGADTQYFGPGTRLTVL.

V is TRBV10-3 and J is TRBJ2-7; the match to TRBD1 covers 9 bases. Germline loops: CDR1 ENHRY, CDR2 SYGVKD. Losses at the gene ends were 0 bases for V and 2 bases for J; bases not matched to a gene: 5. The length of the CDR3 is 16 residues. Written as DNA, the CDR3 is TGTGCCATCAGTGAGTCGGCCGGGACAGGGACCTACGAGCAGTACTTC. Protein product: CAISESAGTGTYEQYF.

This chain connects TRBV27 to TRBJ2-6; the D gene is possibly TRBD1 (6 bases). The CDR3 is 18 residues long. The V gene lost 6 bases and the J gene lost 0 bases, with 18 bases spanning the gap. CDR1 and CDR2 (germline): MNHEY, SMNVEV (reference sequence). The CDR3 region is CASRPNPGHSSGANVLTF. In nucleotides, the CDR3 is TGTGCCAGCAGACCCAACCCGGGACATAGCTCTGGGGCCAACGTCCTGACTTTC. Full variable domain (outside the CDR3, taken from reference TRBV27 and TRBJ2-6): EAQVTQNPRYLITVTGKKLTVTCSQNMNHEYMSWYRQDPGLGLRQIYYSMNVEVTDKGDVPEGYKVSRKEKRNFPLILESPSPNQTSLYFCASRPNPGHSSGANVLTFGAGSRLTVL.

The rearrangement links TRBV6-6 to TRBJ2-3; D gene unclear. This CDR3 contains 12 residues. From germline, CDR1 is MNHNY and CDR2 SVGAGI (reference sequence). Trimming removed 5 bases at V and 14 bases at J, with 17 bases between. The CDR3 protein is CASSARPSSPYF. The CDR3, as DNA: TGTGCCAGCAGTGCCCGACCATCTTCACCGTATTTT.

The V and J genes are TRBV11-3 and TRBJ2-1; D is undetermined. V was shortened by 0 bases and J by 5 bases, with 14 bases between the two germline ends. This CDR3 is built from 16 residues. The germline V gene has CDR1 SGHNT and CDR2 YENEEA. CDR3 DNA sequence: TGTGCCAGCAGCTTAGAACGTCTCCCCTGCCACAATGAGCAGTTCTTC. It encodes CASSLERLPCHNEQFF.

J is TRBJ1-2 and V is TRBV28; 7 nucleotides align to TRBD1. The CDR3 covers 14 residues. V was pared by 3 bases and J by 7 bases, with 8 bases of the junction left unmatched. Germline V gene data show CDR1 as MDHEN and CDR2 as SYDVKM. The CDR3 DNA reads as TGTGCCAGCAGTTTGTCAACAGGGGCTGGTGGCTACACCTTC. Translating it yields CASSLSTGAGGYTF.

V and J are TRBV5-4 and TRBJ2-5; weak D call: TRBD1 (6 bases). There are 16 residues in the CDR3. Trimming removed 5 bases at V and 2 bases at J, with 19 bases between. Germline CDR1 reads SGHNT; CDR2 reads YYREEE (reference sequence). CDR3 sequence: CASRGRPGQLQETQYF. In DNA form, the CDR3 reads TGTGCCAGCAGGGGGCGTCCGGGACAACTTCAAGAGACCCAGTACTTC.

This chain joins TRBV28 and TRBJ2-5; the D gene is possibly TRBD2 (5 bases). The DNA matches TRBJ2-7 better at its end, which makes the J call doubtful. The CDR3 has 11 amino acids. Germline values: CDR1 MDHEN, CDR2 SYDVKM. CDR3 sequence reads: CASRGAYEQYF. CDR3 sequence (DNA): TGTGCCAGCAGGGGAGCCTACGAGCAGTACTTC.

The gene calls are TRBV5-1 and TRBJ2-5, with 10 bases that match TRBD1. The J call may be wrong; the DNA end is better matched by TRBJ2-7. In germline, CDR1 is SGHRS, CDR2 YFSETQ. The CDR3 runs to 14 residues. CDR3 sequence: CASSGTGQGNEQYF. In DNA, the CDR3 is TGCGCCAGCAGCGGGACGGGACAGGGGAACGAGCAGTACTTC.

This clone appeared once. The chain combines TRBV28 with TRBJ1-1, with D possibly matching TRBD1 (6 bases). V was clipped by 4 bases and J by 5 bases, with 20 bases between them. CDR1 and CDR2 from the germline V gene are MDHEN and SYDVKM. The CDR3 runs 16 residues. CDR3 coding DNA: TGTGCCAGCAGTTCGACAGGTCCACCTTGGGGGACTGAAGCTTTCTTT. This encodes CASSSTGPPWGTEAFF.

The chain links TRBV15 to TRBJ2-2; a weak D match, TRBD2 (5 bases). This CDR3 region has 16 residues. The germline gives CDR1 LNHNV, CDR2 YYDKDF (reference sequence). V was trimmed by 0 bases and J by 1 base, leaving 9 bases between them. The DNA for the CDR3 is TGTGCCACCAGCAGAGATGTGGGAGTGAACACCGGGGAGCTGTTTTTT. Encoded protein: CATSRDVGVNTGELFF.

The V and J genes are TRBV5-1 and TRBJ2-3; D unclear. Trimming left V 0 bases short and J 2 bases short, with 7 bases between. Per the germline V gene, CDR1 is SGHRS and CDR2 is YFSETQ. The CDR3 contains 14 residues. The chain's CDR3 is CASSLAFYTDTQYF. CDR3 DNA: TGCGCCAGCAGCTTGGCCTTCTACACAGATACGCAGTATTTT.

This sequence joins TRBV14 and TRBJ2-7, with 7 bases matching TRBD1. CDR1 SGHDN and CDR2 FVKESK come from the germline V gene. This CDR3 is built from 15 residues. Trimming cost V 4 bases and J 3 bases; bases outside gene matches: 9. CDR3 DNA sequence: TGTGCCAGCAGCCGCCGACAGGGTCCCTACTACGAGCAGTACTTC. Protein: CASSRRQGPYYEQYF.

The chain joins TRBV2 to TRBJ2-3; D is ambiguous. Trimming removed 8 bases at V and 3 bases at J, with 9 bases between. The length of the CDR3 is 12 residues. The germline V gene encodes CDR1 SNHLY and CDR2 FYNNEI. Here the CDR3 DNA reads TGTGCCAGCGTTCTCGTAACAGATACGCAGTATTTT. It yields the protein CASVLVTDTQYF.

CDR3 protein: CARTTPGREAYEQYF. The CDR3 nucleotides read TGTGCCAGAACTACCCCCGGCAGGGAAGCCTACGAGCAGTACTTC. The chain joins TRBV19 to TRBJ2-5; a weak D match, TRBD1 (5 bases). The DNA end is more similar to TRBJ2-7, so the J call may be wrong. Germline V gene data show CDR1 as LNHDA and CDR2 as SQIVND (reference sequence). The CDR3 extends over 15 amino acids.

The chain recombines TRBV7-2 with TRBJ1-2; D is unresolved. CDR1 and CDR2 (germline): SGHTA, FQGNSA. This CDR3 is built from 16 residues. V lost 1 base and J 8 bases, leaving 20 bases between the germline ends. CDR3 sequence reads: CASSLGFAADLRGYTF. The CDR3 DNA reads as TGTGCCAGCAGCTTAGGATTCGCGGCGGACTTAAGGGGCTACACCTTC.

V gene TRBV28 combines with J gene TRBJ2-3; 16 bases map to TRBD2. This CDR3 is 19 amino acids long. The germline V gene has CDR1 MDHEN and CDR2 SYDVKM. J was trimmed by 1 base and V by 7 bases; bases with no gene match: 11. The CDR3 protein is CASNLQGLAGGERTDTQYF. CDR3 bases: TGTGCCAGCAACCTACAGGGACTAGCGGGAGGGGAGCGCACAGATACGCAGTATTTT.

The V gene is TRBV27, the J gene TRBJ2-6; D perhaps matches TRBD1 (5 bases). The germline V gene has CDR1 MNHEY and CDR2 SMNVEV (reference sequence). This CDR3 is built from 18 residues. V shed 3 bases and J shed 0 bases, with 15 bases lying between them. The CDR3 loop is CASSFRHDSPSGANVLTF. The CDR3 DNA reads TGTGCCAGCAGTTTCCGTCATGACAGCCCCTCTGGGGCCAACGTCCTGACTTTC. Full variable domain (missing parts from reference TRBV27 and TRBJ2-6): EAQVTQNPRYLITVTGKKLTVTCSQNMNHEYMSWYRQDPGLGLRQIYYSMNVEVTDKGDVPEGYKVSRKEKRNFPLILESPSPNQTSLYFCASSFRHDSPSGANVLTFGAGSRLTVL.

This clone occurred once. The chain combines TRBV2 with TRBJ1-1; unclear D gene. This CDR3 contains 15 residues. The V gene lost 1 base and the J gene lost 4 bases, with 13 bases spanning the gap. Germline CDR1 SNHLY, CDR2 FYNNEI. CDR3 sequence: CASSEDPPGITEAFF. The CDR3 nucleotides are TGTGCCAGCAGTGAAGATCCGCCGGGGATCACTGAAGCTTTCTTT.

The chain joins TRBV6-1 to TRBJ2-1; 7 nucleotides align to TRBD2. V shed 0 bases and J 9 bases; nucleotides not matched to a gene: 11. Germline V CDR1 and CDR2: MNHNS, SASEGT. CDR3 size: 16 residues. CDR3 amino acids: CASSEASGGSWSEQFF. CDR3 sequence (DNA): TGTGCCAGCAGTGAAGCGTCAGGCGGGAGTTGGAGTGAGCAGTTCTTC.

As regards this clone: Other nucleotide sequences from this sample produce the same CDR3. The gene calls are TRBV28 and TRBJ2-7; 8 bases match TRBD1. This CDR3 is built from 14 residues. Germline V gene data show CDR1 as MDHEN and CDR2 as SYDVKM. J lost 2 bases, V lost 4 bases, and 4 bases had no gene match. As DNA, the CDR3 is TGTGCCAGCAGTTCCGGGACAGGAACCTACGAGCAGTACTTC. Its protein is CASSSGTGTYEQYF. Full variable domain (missing parts from reference TRBV28 and TRBJ2-7): DVKVTQSSRYLVKRTGEKVFLECVQDMDHENMFWYRQDPGLGLRLIYFSYDVKMKEKGDIPEGYSVSREKKERFSLILESASTNQTSMYLCASSSGTGTYEQYFGPGTRLTVT.

J is TRBJ2-1 and V is TRBV9; a possible D gene is TRBD2 (6 bases). V was cut by 2 bases and J by 6 bases, with 9 bases left in between. Germline assignment: CDR1 SGDLS and CDR2 YYNGEE. This CDR3 contains 13 residues. The CDR3 DNA sequence: TGTGCCAGCAGCGTGGGGACTGTCAATGAGCAGTTCTTC. Its translation: CASSVGTVNEQFF.

The CDR3 DNA reads as TGTGCCAGCAGTTTATACCCTGGTGAGGGTTACGAGCAGTACTTC. Translated: CASSLYPGEGYEQYF. The rearrangement joins TRBV27 to TRBJ2-7, with TRBD2 as a possible D gene (5 bases). This CDR3 has 15 residues. Germline V gives CDR1 MNHEY, CDR2 SMNVEV (reference sequence). V lost 1 base and J 4 bases, leaving 14 bases between the germline ends.

This chain uses TRBV18 with TRBJ1-1; D is uncertain. With 2 bases removed from V and 1 base from J, the gap between germline ends came to 5 bases. This CDR3 has 13 residues. Per germline, CDR1 KGHSH and CDR2 LQKENI. For the CDR3, the DNA is TGTGCCAGCTCACCAGCTACGAACACTGAAGCTTTCTTT. Its protein is CASSPATNTEAFF.

The rearrangement links TRBV23-1 to TRBJ2-1; 9 bases agree with TRBD1. TRBV23-1 is identified as an open reading frame with a role that is uncertain. Trimming took 2 bases from V and 0 from J; bases not matched to a gene: 2. The CDR3 sequence is 16 residues long. For the CDR3, the DNA is TGCGCCAGCAGTCAAGGACAGGGGAGCTCCTACAATGAGCAGTTCTTC. Amino acid sequence: CASSQGQGSSYNEQFF.

The V gene is TRBV9, the J gene TRBJ2-3; TRBD2 aligns across 16 bases. The V segment lost 4 bases and the J segment 7 bases; nucleotides outside the gene matches: 6. From germline, CDR1 is SGDLS and CDR2 YYNGEE. This CDR3 comprises 16 residues. The CDR3 DNA follows: TGTGCCAGCAGCCCAGGGACTAGCGGGAGGGCCTATACGCAGTATTTT. Residues: CASSPGTSGRAYTQYF.

For this clone: The same CDR3 is also encoded by other DNA sequences in this sample. This rearrangement joins TRBV6-5 to TRBJ2-7, with D perhaps TRBD2 (7 bases). CDR1 MNHEY and CDR2 SVGAGI come from the germline V gene. Trimming pared 2 bases from V and 5 bases from J, leaving 10 bases between. The CDR3 sequence is 13 residues long. CDR3 residues: CASSYGRGHEQYF. CDR3 DNA: TGTGCCAGCAGTTACGGGCGGGGGCACGAGCAGTACTTC.

This clone occurred once. The chain joins TRBV27 to TRBJ2-7; no clear D gene. The CDR3 length is 15 residues. V lost 7 bases to trimming and J lost 7 bases, with 23 bases between them. Germline CDR1 MNHEY, CDR2 SMNVEV (reference sequence). For the CDR3, the DNA is TGTGCCAGCAATCCTACCTCTCCGATGGCGAGGGAGCAGTACTTC. Residues: CASNPTSPMAREQYF.

The rearrangement uses TRBV6-1 and TRBJ2-5; D is perhaps TRBD1 (5 bases). CDR1 MNHNS and CDR2 SASEGT come from the germline V gene. V lost 5 bases to trimming and J lost 6 bases, with 13 bases between them. There are 13 residues in the CDR3. CDR3 residues: CASSPTRDQTQYF. CDR3 DNA: TGTGCCAGCAGTCCGACCAGGGATCAGACCCAGTACTTC.

This sequence joins TRBV5-1 and TRBJ2-7; 10 positions match TRBD1. CDR1 is SGHRS and CDR2 is YFSETQ in the germline V gene. Trimming removed 4 bases from V and 2 bases from J; junction bases left unmatched: 3. The CDR3 runs to 14 residues. In DNA, the CDR3 is TGCGCCAGCAGCACCGGACAGGGGGCCTACGAGCAGTACTTC. Translated, it gives CASSTGQGAYEQYF.